The clone carrying this T cell receptor (beta chain) was observed a few times. Its target is unknown. The sample belongs to a study of T cell responses to AZD1222 COVID-19 vaccine. Study-level points and caveats: All repertoire sampling was performed exclusively after the peak T cell response. Baseline serology detected seropositivity in only six AZD1222 recipients. Clonal diversity was possibly underestimated; the donors were predominantly white British and more often female.

Profiling relied on immunoSEQ multiplex PCR, and the TCRdb table lists in-frame clones only, not all of them. The table includes about 150,000 clones, roughly 91% detected once. Germline V gives CDR1 MNHEY, CDR2 SVGEGT. The CDR3 sequence is 16 residues long. V lost 5 bases to trimming and J lost 0 bases; unmatched junction nucleotides: 8. This TCR derives from an adult who received the AZD1222 COVID-19 vaccine. The input for sequencing was peripheral blood, taken 28 days after the second AZD1222 dose. The rearrangement links TRBV6-2 or TRBV6-3 to TRBJ2-7; 9 nucleotides line up with TRBD1. Here the CDR3 reads CASSPQDRGLSYEQYF. The CDR3 nucleotides read TGTGCCAGCAGTCCCCAGGACAGGGGCCTCTCCTACGAGCAGTACTTC.